This T cell receptor beta chain was identified in a study of blood T cell repertoires in COVID-19 (dated by TCRdb to 2019 to 2021). Regarding the complete study: The collaborator samples originated in the United States, Italy and Spain and spanned the acute and convalescent phases of COVID-19. The prospective study material was composed of cDNA or gDNA derived from T cells, B-cell-depleted T cells, or PBMCs. Deeply sampled blood TCRbeta repertoires from subjects exposed to, actively infected with, or recovered from COVID-19 were included in the dataset. The repertoires were released in a freely available public database meant as a resource for research on the immune response to SARS-CoV-2. Samples came from the ongoing ImmuneRACE study (first 160 participants) plus 1,254 subjects from 6 global collaborators. The sample metadata nearly always contained a de-identified subject ID, COVID-19 status, age in years and sex. HLA class I and class II types, where available, came from metadata supplied by the sample provider rather than from assay-based typing.

The CDR1 and CDR2 encoded by the germline V gene are SNHLY and FYNNEI. V was cut back by 5 bases and J by 5 bases, leaving a gap of 12 bases between them. Measured from the cysteine to the phenylalanine, the CDR3 is 13 residues long. Of the read, only the CDR3 DNA is kept; its 39 bases are in frame from base 1. With respect to this clone: Its antigen specificity is not known. No qualities accompany the bases; no much larger clone lies one base away.

On the study overall, not on this receptor specifically: How much clinical and demographic metadata was included differed by source and by participant, and the metadata was provided uncurated.

TCRbeta CDR3 regions were amplified from genomic DNA by means of the immunoSEQ Assay, a bias-controlled multiplex PCR. Per the source publication's procedure: Within the assay, amplification of reference gene primers was used to estimate how many nucleated cells each sample contained. Sequence reads were collapsed and filtered to measure the absolute abundance of every unique TCRbeta CDR3 rearrangement. For each sample, productive Simpson clonality was calculated as the square root of Simpson's diversity index over productive rearrangements. TCRdb's version of the immuneACCESS table is confined to in-frame rearrangements and falls short of the full clone set. An unresolved V gene accounts for under half of the shortfall where checked; the remainder is of unknown origin. D and trimming come from the DNA, and the V and J calls and clone size come from that table. This sample comprises approximately 210,000 clones, around 82% of them detected only once. The ten largest clones add up to 7.5% to 9% of the sample.

Each collaborating institution followed its own protocols to collect whole blood in K2EDTA tubes. Collaborator samples were shipped for TCRbeta analysis as frozen whole blood, isolated PBMCs, or DNA extracted from either sample type. This receptor was obtained from a woman aged 45-65 years with acute or convalescent COVID-19. The chain is made from TRBV2 and TRBJ1-1; a tentative D match to TRBD1 spans 6 bases. Sequenced sample: peripheral blood. This receptor carries the CDR3 CASSRQVGTEAFF. The bases are TGTGCCAGCAGTCGACAGGTTGGGACTGAAGCTTTCTTT.